These T cell receptor beta chains were read from a single sample in a study of siplizumab effects on memory and regulatory T cells. Using immunoSEQ multiplex PCR, the repertoire was profiled, and TCRdb retains in-frame clones only, with some absent. The data show around 100,000 clones, approximately 94% seen once. What was sequenced was non-Treg CD4+ T cells sorted from blood. Receptors were obtained from a human donor in good health. CDR3s include the opening cysteine and the closing phenylalanine or tryptophan. Fields, in order: clone size, V gene, J gene, D gene, CDR3 DNA, CDR3 protein. D genes are given only for firm matches. Clone sizes are given selectively: once, few, many, or a class where the clone is expanded.

.	TRBV5-4	TRBJ2-1	.	TGTGCCAGCAGCCTACGACTAGTGAATGAGCAGTTCTTC	CASSLRLVNEQFF
.	TRBV4-1	TRBJ2-1	TRBD1	TGCGCCAGCAGCCTAGACAGGGGGCCCTACAATGAGCAGTTCTTC	CASSLDRGPYNEQFF
.	TRBV19	TRBJ2-2	.	TGTGCCAGTAGCAGGCTACCGAACACCGGGGAGCTGTTTTTT	CASSRLPNTGELFF
.	TRBV15	TRBJ1-4	.	TGTGCCACCAGCAGAGAGCGGATAGGGCATACAACTAATGAAAAACTGTTTTTT	CATSRERIGHTTNEKLFF
once	TRBV2	TRBJ2-1	TRBD2	TGTGCCAGCAGTGAAGCTAGCGGGAGATACAATGAGCAGTTCTTC	CASSEASGRYNEQFF
.	TRBV5-6	TRBJ1-3	.	TGTGCCAGCAGCTTGAGATCCTACTCTGGAAACACCATATATTTT	CASSLRSYSGNTIYF
.	TRBV5-1	TRBJ2-1	.	TGCGCCAGCAGCGCGGGACTGGCAAACAATGAGCAGTTCTTC	CASSAGLANNEQFF
.	TRBV25-1	TRBJ2-1	TRBD2	TGTGCCAGCAGTATAGCGGGAGCCCGCAATGAGCAGTTCTTC	CASSIAGARNEQFF
.	TRBV5-4	TRBJ2-5	.	TGTGCCAGCAGCTTGACTGCCGACCACTCAACTCGGGAGACCCAGTACTTC	CASSLTADHSTRETQYF
once	TRBV25-1	TRBJ2-1	TRBD2	TGTGCCAGCAGTAAGACTAGCGGGATTTTCAATGAGCAGTTCTTC	CASSKTSGIFNEQFF
.	TRBV19	TRBJ2-6	TRBD1	TGTGCCAGTAGGCGTCGGGGACAGGGCCTTGGGGCCAACGTCCTGACTTTC	CASRRRGQGLGANVLTF
.	TRBV5-4	TRBJ2-7	TRBD1	TGTGCCAGCACCCTGGACAGGGGTCCCTACGAGCAGTACTTC	CASTLDRGPYEQYF
once	TRBV18	TRBJ2-7	.	TGTGCCAGCTCTCAACATGGAGGGAGCGAGCAGTACTTC	CASSQHGGSEQYF
.	TRBV15	TRBJ2-7	.	TGTGCCACCAGGGAAGAGGTCTCGAATACCCTGAAGCAGTACTTC	CATREEVSNTLKQYF
once	TRBV18	TRBJ2-7	TRBD2	TGTGCCAGCTCAAACCAGTCTCCGGGACTAGCGGGCTCCTACGAGCAGTACTTC	CASSNQSPGLAGSYEQYF
.	TRBV29-1	TRBJ2-5	TRBD2	TGCAGCGTTGATGTGGGACTAAGGGAGACCCAGTACTTC	CSVDVGLRETQYF
.	TRBV6-6	TRBJ2-3	.	TGTGCCAGCACCCCACCCACGGGTGATACGCAGTATTTT	CASTPPTGDTQYF
.	TRBV28	TRBJ2-3	.	TGTGCCAGCAGTCCTCCACAGTTGCCGCAGTATTTT	CASSPPQLPQYF
.	TRBV6-1	TRBJ1-5	.	TGTGCCAGCAGTGGCCCCGGTGCGGCTCAGCCCCAGCATTTT	CASSGPGAAQPQHF
.	TRBV9	TRBJ1-2	.	TGTGCCAGCAGCCCCGGAGGTGGTGGCTACACCTTC	CASSPGGGGYTF
.	TRBV6-1	TRBJ1-3	.	TGTGCCAGCAGTGAAGCGATCTTTGTACAGGGTGGAGGATCTGGAAACACCATATATTTT	CASSEAIFVQGGGSGNTIYF
.	TRBV6-5	TRBJ2-1	.	TGTGCCAGCAGTTACTCGAGTCTATTTGTCCATGAGCAGTTCTTC	CASSYSSLFVHEQFF
.	TRBV7-6	TRBJ1-1	TRBD1	TGTGCCAGCAGCTTAGAAGCAGGGGGGGATACTGAAGCTTTCTTT	CASSLEAGGDTEAFF
.	TRBV11-2	TRBJ2-1	TRBD2	TGTGCCAGCAGCTTAGGACTAGCGGGAGGCCCATACAATGAGCAGTTCTTC	CASSLGLAGGPYNEQFF
.	TRBV5-4	TRBJ2-4	.	TGTGCCTGGGGGGCTGAAGGCAAAAACATTCAGTACTTC	CAWGAEGKNIQYF
.	TRBV28	TRBJ2-3	.	TGTGCCAGCACCGTCTCGGGAGCCACAGATACGCAGTATTTT	CASTVSGATDTQYF
.	TRBV6-5	TRBJ1-1	.	TGTGCCAGCAGCACGGGGAGAAGGACTGAAGCTTTCTTT	CASSTGRRTEAFF
.	TRBV6-1	TRBJ2-7	.	TGTGCCAGCAGTGAAACAGGGATGTACGAGCAGTACTTC	CASSETGMYEQYF
.	TRBV25-1	TRBJ2-5	.	TGTGCCAGCAGCATAGGGGAGACCCAGTACTTC	CASSIGETQYF
.	TRBV7-3	TRBJ2-1	TRBD2	TGTGCCAGCAGCATCTTCGGGACTAGCGTTAAGAATGAGCAGTTCTTC	CASSIFGTSVKNEQFF
.	TRBV19	TRBJ2-1	TRBD2	TGTGCCAGTAGTATATTTCCCCGGGGGAGGGATGAGCAGTTCTTC	CASSIFPRGRDEQFF
.	TRBV18	TRBJ2-1	TRBD2	TGTGCCAGCTCACCACTCCGGACTAGCGGGAGGAGCTCCTACAATGAGCAGTTCTTC	CASSPLRTSGRSSYNEQFF
.	TRBV11-2	TRBJ2-5	TRBD1	TGTGCCAGCAGCTCCGGGACAGGGGGAGAGACCCAGTACTTC	CASSSGTGGETQYF
.	TRBV10-3	TRBJ2-1	.	TGTGCCATCAGTGAGTCGGGCGATGAGCAGTTCTTC	CAISESGDEQFF
.	TRBV15	TRBJ2-3	TRBD1	TGTGCCACCAGCAGAGTTCAGGGGGTAGGAAGAGATACGCAGTATTTT	CATSRVQGVGRDTQYF
.	TRBV5-1	TRBJ2-7	.	TGCGCCAGCATCCCGCGGGCCGGGGACTCCTACGAGCAGTACTTC	CASIPRAGDSYEQYF
.	TRBV29-1	TRBJ2-3	TRBD1	TGCAGTGCCGCGGGACAGGGGGTGTCAACTAGCACAGATACGCAGTATTTT	CSAAGQGVSTSTDTQYF
.	TRBV12-1	TRBJ1-5	.	TGTGCCAGCGAGCGAGATAGCAATCAGCCCCAGCATTTT	CASERDSNQPQHF
.	TRBV5-6	TRBJ2-5	.	TGTGCCAGCAGCTTGGTTGTGGCCTACCAAGAGACCCAGTACTTC	CASSLVVAYQETQYF
.	TRBV7-9	TRBJ1-2	.	TGTGCCAGCAGCCAAGAACCCGAGGACGGATATGGCTACACCTTC	CASSQEPEDGYGYTF
.	TRBV7-6	TRBJ1-1	.	TGTGCCAGCAGCCCCAGATTGGTAGAGGGAGGTACTGAAGCTTTCTTT	CASSPRLVEGGTEAFF
.	TRBV11-3	TRBJ2-1	.	TGTGCCAGCAGCCCCCTTGGGGACAAGAGTTACAATGAGCAGTTCTTC	CASSPLGDKSYNEQFF